Below, 16 T cell receptor beta chains from the same sample are listed, as sequenced in a study of T cell repertoires in cytomegalovirus infection. TCRdb re-called the reads through MiXCR, storing one row per CDR3 protein. The profile shows 350,000 to 400,000 distinct CDR3 sequences, roughly a third of them singletons. Their antigens remain unidentified. Sample: cultured PBMCs, taken from culture after CMV antigen stimulation. The source of these receptors is a human donor in good health (CMV status not recorded). Some clones in this sample may be carry-over from other donors' samples.

The rearrangement links TRBV27 to TRBJ2-5; D is possibly TRBD1 or TRBD2 (6 bases each). The CDR3 length is 16 residues. V was clipped by 3 bases and J by 5 bases, with 19 bases between them. From germline, CDR1 is MNHEY and CDR2 SMNVEV (reference sequence). CDR3 DNA sequence: TGTGCCAGCAGTTTCCTCTCAGTGGGGGGCGAGGAGACCCAGTACTTC. Encoded protein: CASSFLSVGGEETQYF.

The chain recombines TRBV28 with TRBJ1-2; no clear D. The germline CDR1 and CDR2 sequences are MDHEN and SYDVKM. V lost 6 bases and J 0 bases, leaving 8 bases between the germline ends. The CDR3 contains 13 residues. For the CDR3, the DNA is TGTGCCAGCAGGGCGGGAGCTAACTATGGCTACACCTTC. It yields the protein CASRAGANYGYTF.

In its sample, this clonotype was seen a few times. CDR3 DNA sequence: TGTGCCAGCAGTCCGCGCTGGACTAGCGGGAGGGAACTGGAGACCCAGTACTTC. As protein: CASSPRWTSGRELETQYF. The chain links TRBV27 to TRBJ2-5, with 15 bases fitting TRBD2. The V gene's germline CDR1 is MNHEY and CDR2 SMNVEV (reference sequence). The CDR3 is 18 amino acids. The V segment lost 5 bases and the J segment 5 bases; nucleotides outside the gene matches: 12.

The chain has TRBV7-9 and TRBJ2-5; weak D call: TRBD2 (5 bases). The V end lost 2 bases, the J end lost 4 bases, and 14 bases lay between the germline ends. CDR3 length: 15 amino acids. The germline V gene encodes CDR1 SEHNR and CDR2 FQNEAQ (reference sequence). The CDR3 DNA reads TGTGCCAGCAGCTTATCCCTCGGGATAAGAGAGACCCAGTACTTC. Amino acids: CASSLSLGIRETQYF.

This chain joins TRBV12-3 or TRBV12-4 and TRBJ2-1, with D maybe TRBD2 (5 bases). The CDR3 has 11 residues. Trimming stripped 11 bases from V and 9 bases from J, with 14 bases between. CDR3 DNA: TGTGCCGCGGCCCGGGGTACTGAGCAGTTCTTC. This translates into CAAARGTEQFF.

The genes are TRBV18 and TRBJ2-7; the match to TRBD1 covers 7 bases. Germline CDR1 is KGHSH and CDR2 is LQKENI. The CDR3 is made up of 13 amino acids. V gave up 5 bases and J gave up 3 bases; unmatched junction bases: 4. The CDR3 region is CASSAGTVYEQYF. CDR3 DNA sequence: TGTGCCAGCTCAGCCGGGACAGTCTACGAGCAGTACTTC.

This clonotype appeared a few times. The J gene is TRBJ2-3, the V gene TRBV6-2 or TRBV6-3; no firm D call. The CDR3 is made up of 15 amino acids. Trimming pared 0 bases from V and 0 bases from J, leaving 7 bases between. Per germline, CDR1 MNHEY and CDR2 SVGEGT. CDR3 bases: TGTGCCAGCAGTTACTCTGAAGAAAGCACAGATACGCAGTATTTT. Translation: CASSYSEESTDTQYF.

The rearrangement links TRBV7-2 to TRBJ2-1; 9 nucleotides agree with TRBD2. Losses at the gene ends were 5 bases for V and 4 bases for J; bases not matched to a gene: 6. In germline, CDR1 is SGHTA, CDR2 FQGNSA. The CDR3 is 15 residues long. The CDR3 DNA follows: TGTGCCAGCAGCGTAAGACTAGCGGAGTACAATGAGCAGTTCTTC. This codes for CASSVRLAEYNEQFF.

This clonotype occurred a few times. The rearrangement joins TRBV7-2 to TRBJ2-1; 12 nucleotides match TRBD1. CDR1 and CDR2 (germline): SGHTA, FQGNSA. There are 14 residues in the CDR3. The trim removed 5 bases at V and 16 bases at J, leaving 12 bases unmatched. Written as DNA, the CDR3 is TGTGCCAGCAGCACCGGGACAGGGGGCCTACCCCTCTTCTTC. The encoded protein is CASSTGTGGLPLFF.

This clonotype was counted at least ten times. CDR3 loop: CASSPPGRGYGYTF. The DNA for the CDR3 is TGTGCCAGCAGCCCCCCCGGCCGAGGCTATGGCTACACCTTC. This chain uses TRBV7-2 with TRBJ1-2; D remains ambiguous. Per the germline V gene, CDR1 is SGHTA and CDR2 is FQGNSA. Trimming took 5 bases from V and 4 from J, leaving 14 bases between them. The CDR3 has 14 residues. Based on the CDR3 plus reference TRBV7-2 and TRBJ1-2, the full variable domain is GAGVSQSPSNKVTEKGKDVELRCDPISGHTALYWYRQSLGQGLEFLIYFQGNSAPDKSGLPSDRFSAERTGGSVSTLTIQRTQQEDSAVYLCASSPPGRGYGYTFGSGTRLTVV.

This clonotype was counted between two and nine times. This rearrangement joins TRBV7-8 to TRBJ2-1; tentative D call: TRBD2 (5 bases). Germline V gene sequence: CDR1 SGHVS, CDR2 FQNEAQ. Trimming removed 0 bases from V and 3 bases from J, with 18 bases in between. This CDR3 spans 18 amino acids. The CDR3 here is CASSLASVVGAVYNEQFF. The CDR3 DNA is TGTGCCAGCAGCTTAGCAAGCGTGGTGGGAGCGGTCTACAATGAGCAGTTCTTC.

V is TRBV15 and J is TRBJ1-5; D is ambiguous. V was pared by 5 bases and J by 4 bases, with 9 bases between. Germline CDR1 LNHNV, CDR2 YYDKDF (reference sequence). This CDR3 spans 13 amino acids. CDR3 sequence: CATSLGRNQPQHF. CDR3 nucleotides: TGTGCCACCAGCCTCGGACGGAATCAGCCCCAGCATTTT.

J is TRBJ2-6 and V is TRBV7-6; 8 nucleotides match TRBD1. The V gene end was trimmed by 3 bases and the J gene end by 0 bases; junction bases not matched to a gene: 4. Germline V CDR1 and CDR2: SGHVS, FNYEAQ. CDR3 size: 17 residues. CDR3 residues: CASSLDRDTSGANVLTF. The CDR3 nucleotides are TGTGCCAGCAGCTTGGACAGGGATACCTCTGGGGCCAACGTCCTGACTTTC.

This clonotype has only one observation. The CDR3 ends on some other residue instead of the conserved phenylalanine or tryptophan, so this is likely a read error. The limits of the CDR3 on the DNA are not certain, so only TCRdb's listed CDR3 is given. The chain recombines TRBV27 with TRBJ2-1; TRBD1, the table's D call, was not compared with the DNA. The CDR3 spans 16 residues, counting both ends. The germline CDR1 and CDR2 sequences are MNHEY and SMNVEV (reference sequence). CDR3 sequence: CASSSRGGWGYNEQLL.

There are a few counts of this clonotype. The V and J genes are TRBV12-3 or TRBV12-4 and TRBJ1-1; perhaps TRBD1 as D (5 bases). Trimming removed 5 bases from V and 0 bases from J, with 10 bases in between. CDR3 size: 14 residues. CDR3 protein: CASSRGRMNTEAFF. The CDR3 DNA reads as TGTGCCAGCAGTAGGGGACGTATGAACACTGAAGCTTTCTTT.

V usage is TRBV30 and J usage is TRBJ2-7; 7 bases agree with TRBD1. The germline CDR1 and CDR2 sequences are GTSNPN and SVGIG (reference sequence). Trimming at V came to 4 bases and at J to 6 bases, leaving 9 bases not matched to a gene. This CDR3 has 13 amino acids. The DNA for the CDR3 is TGTGCCTGGACTGATTCACAGGGGACCGAGCAGTACTTC. Protein sequence: CAWTDSQGTEQYF.